Sequencing of this T cell receptor beta chain was carried out in a study of T cell responses to AZD1222 COVID-19 vaccine. Overall study findings and caveats: Sampling captured repertoires only after the peak T cell response. Donors were largely white British and mainly female; clonal diversity was possibly underestimated. CD4 TCRs linked to vaccination spanned spike, dominating at 160-218 and 743-854.

The assay was immunoSEQ multiplex PCR, and TCRdb's table has in-frame clones only and misses some. The sample has 100,000 to 150,000 clones; roughly 88% are singletons. Pooled together were second doses at about 4 or about 12 weeks. In regard to this clone: The antigen remains undetermined.

V was pared by 4 bases and J by 1 base, with 11 bases between. The germline CDR1 and CDR2 sequences are SGHRS and YFSETQ. The CDR3 is made up of 14 amino acids. The chain links TRBV5-1 to TRBJ1-1, with D maybe TRBD1 (5 bases). The TCR sequence derives from an adult who received the AZD1222 COVID-19 vaccine. Here the sequenced sample was peripheral blood, taken 28 days after the second AZD1222 dose. CDR3 DNA sequence: TGCGCCAGCAGCCAACAGGCATCGAACACTGAAGCTTTCTTT. This sequence encodes CASSQQASNTEAFF.